These 30 T cell receptor beta chains came from one sample sequenced in a study of T-cell memory formation after mild COVID-19. TCRdb ran MiXCR on the 5' RACE reads and lists one entry per CDR3 protein. Of some 160,000 distinct CDR3 sequences in the sample, over 10% were seen once. Sequencing was carried out using PBMCs or a T cell subset sorted from them (not recorded which). All receptors come from a man younger than 35 who had mild COVID-19 (a few samples of this study predate the infection). Cell type and time point are not known.

This clonotype was counted many times. This chain joins TRBV2 and TRBJ1-5; possible D gene TRBD1, 5 bases. Per the germline V gene, CDR1 is SNHLY and CDR2 is FYNNEI. CDR3 size: 14 residues. Trimming removed 4 bases from V and 5 bases from J, with 12 bases in between. CDR3 coding DNA: TGTGCCAGCAGTGCTACAGGAAATGATCAGCCCCAGCATTTT. Amino acid sequence: CASSATGNDQPQHF.

The chain is built from TRBV2 and TRBJ2-5; TRBD1 agrees at 8 bases. The V segment lost 6 bases and the J segment 4 bases; nucleotides outside the gene matches: 1. Per the germline V gene, CDR1 is SNHLY and CDR2 is FYNNEI. This CDR3 comprises 12 residues. Here the CDR3 reads CASRQGGETQYF. The CDR3 DNA sequence: TGTGCCAGCAGACAGGGGGGAGAGACCCAGTACTTC.

The V and J genes are TRBV29-1 and TRBJ2-5; D possibly uses TRBD1 or TRBD2 (5 bases each). The CDR3 consists of 12 residues. V was clipped by 4 bases and J by 5 bases, with 11 bases between them. Germline assignment: CDR1 SQVTM and CDR2 ANQGSEA. CDR3 nucleotide sequence: TGCAGCGTTGTAGCAGGGACCGAGACCCAGTACTTC. It encodes CSVVAGTETQYF.

The chain carries TRBV3-1 and TRBJ2-7; D is possibly TRBD1 (5 bases). Trimming removed 3 bases at V and 3 bases at J, with 12 bases between. Germline V gives CDR1 LGHDT, CDR2 YNNKEL (reference sequence). The CDR3 is made up of 14 amino acids. The CDR3 is CASSQMTVNYEQYF. CDR3 bases: TGTGCCAGCAGCCAGATGACAGTAAACTACGAGCAGTACTTC.

The V call is TRBV20-1, the J call TRBJ1-2; 11 bases are shared with TRBD1. The germline V gene encodes CDR1 DFQATT and CDR2 SNEGSKA (reference sequence). Losses at the gene ends were 3 bases for V and 5 bases for J; bases not matched to a gene: 5. The CDR3 loop spans 14 amino acids. CDR3 bases: TGCAGTGCTAGTGAGGGACAGGGGGGATATGGCTACACCTTC. It encodes CSASEGQGGYGYTF.

This rearrangement joins TRBV7-2 to TRBJ1-3; 9 bases line up with TRBD1. Trimming at V came to 5 bases and at J to 2 bases, leaving 4 bases not matched to a gene. CDR3 length: 15 residues. Germline CDR1 and CDR2: SGHTA and FQGNSA. For the CDR3, the DNA is TGTGCCAGCAGCGGTGGGACAGGGCCTGGAAACACCATATATTTT. Its protein is CASSGGTGPGNTIYF.

The chain carries TRBV9 and TRBJ1-6; the match to TRBD1 covers 7 bases. The V gene's germline CDR1 is SGDLS and CDR2 YYNGEE. CDR3 length: 14 amino acids. J lost 7 bases, V lost 3 bases, and 4 bases had no gene match. CDR3 nucleotides: TGTGCCAGCAGCGGACAGGGAGCAAATTCACCCCTCCACTTT. Protein product: CASSGQGANSPLHF.

This clonotype was counted only a few times. V and J are TRBV20-1 and TRBJ1-5; unclear D gene. The CDR3 has 14 amino acids. The V end lost 2 bases, the J end lost 3 bases, and 11 bases lay between the germline ends. CDR1 DFQATT and CDR2 SNEGSKA come from the germline V gene (reference sequence). The CDR3 nucleotides are TGCAGTGCTAGACCGACGGGATTCAATCAGCCCCAGCATTTT. This encodes CSARPTGFNQPQHF.

V gene TRBV28 combines with J gene TRBJ2-7, with TRBD1 as a possible D gene (6 bases). This CDR3 contains 11 residues. Germline CDR1 is MDHEN and CDR2 is SYDVKM. V lost 10 bases and J 3 bases, leaving 10 bases between the germline ends. As DNA, the CDR3 is TGTGCCACCGGGACAAACTACGAGCAGTACGTC. This codes for CATGTNYEQYV.

The rearrangement uses TRBV19 and TRBJ2-1, with 8 bases matching TRBD2. Germline trimming cut 7 bases from V and 0 bases from J; bases unmatched to any gene: 2. Germline V gives CDR1 LNHDA, CDR2 SQIVND (reference sequence). The CDR3 has 14 amino acids. For the CDR3, the DNA is TGTGCCAGTAATAGCGGGAACTCCTACAATGAGCAGTTCTTC. Translating gives CASNSGNSYNEQFF.

This clonotype has ten or more counts. The chain uses TRBV5-1 and TRBJ1-1; possibly TRBD1 for D (6 bases). The CDR3 is made up of 14 amino acids. The germline CDR1 and CDR2 sequences are SGHRS and YFSETQ. Trimming took off 3 bases at V and 1 base at J, with 10 bases between the two ends. CDR3 loop: CASSSQGTNTEAFF. The CDR3 DNA sequence: TGCGCCAGCAGCTCCCAGGGGACGAACACTGAAGCTTTCTTT.

This chain joins TRBV28 and TRBJ1-1, with TRBD1 matching 8 bases. CDR1 is MDHEN, CDR2 SYDVKM, per germline. This CDR3 is 14 amino acids long. V gave up 5 bases and J gave up 3 bases; unmatched junction bases: 5. The CDR3 sequence is CASSTDRGHTEAFF. CDR3 nucleotide sequence: TGTGCCAGCAGTACCGACAGGGGACACACTGAAGCTTTCTTT. Using reference TRBV28 and TRBJ1-1 for the parts outside the CDR3, the full variable domain is DVKVTQSSRYLVKRTGEKVFLECVQDMDHENMFWYRQDPGLGLRLIYFSYDVKMKEKGDIPEGYSVSREKKERFSLILESASTNQTSMYLCASSTDRGHTEAFFGQGTRLTVV.

On this clonotype itself: A read error is possible here, since a much larger clone lies one base away. The rearrangement uses TRBV7-2 and TRBJ2-3; D is possibly TRBD1 or TRBD2 (5 bases each). V dropped 1 base and J dropped 1 base, with 9 bases sitting between them. Germline V CDR1 and CDR2: SGHTA, FQGNSA. The CDR3 length is 15 residues. The CDR3 DNA reads TGTGCCAGCAGCTTAGACGGGGCGGGCACAGATACGCAGTATTTT. As protein: CASSLDGAGTDTQYF.

This clonotype has more than one count but fewer than ten. The gene calls are TRBV4-1 and TRBJ1-1; D perhaps matches TRBD1 (6 bases). V lost 6 bases, J lost 2 bases, and 13 bases lay in between. The CDR3 consists of 14 residues. Germline V gives CDR1 MGHRA, CDR2 YSYEKL. CDR3 DNA sequence: TGCGCCAGCAGGGGGGCGTTGAGAAACACTGAAGCTTTCTTT. Protein product: CASRGALRNTEAFF.

This clonotype was counted only a few times. This chain joins TRBV7-2 and TRBJ2-3; the D is unclear. The germline CDR1 and CDR2 sequences are SGHTA and FQGNSA. The V and J ends lost 4 bases and 0 bases respectively, with 11 bases between them. CDR3 length: 15 residues. The CDR3 spells CASSSGVHSTDTQYF. The CDR3 bases are TGTGCCAGCAGCTCGGGTGTACATAGCACAGATACGCAGTATTTT.

This clonotype was counted between two and nine times. The chain uses TRBV7-2 and TRBJ1-5; TRBD1 agrees at 8 bases. V trimming: 5 bases; J trimming: 2 bases; junction bases outside the gene matches: 11. CDR3 length: 17 amino acids. CDR1 is SGHTA, CDR2 FQGNSA, per germline. CDR3 coding DNA: TGTGCCAGCAGCCTGCGGACAGGGAGGCTGCGCAATCAGCCCCAGCATTTT. This encodes CASSLRTGRLRNQPQHF.

The V call is TRBV5-1, the J call TRBJ2-7; possible D gene TRBD1, 6 bases. Germline CDR1 reads SGHRS; CDR2 reads YFSETQ. CDR3 length: 12 amino acids. The V gene lost 4 bases and the J gene lost 4 bases, with 9 bases spanning the gap. CDR3 sequence reads: CASSRTAYEQYF. The CDR3 DNA is TGCGCCAGCAGCCGGACAGCTTACGAGCAGTACTTC.

This clonotype was observed a handful of times. V is TRBV7-9 and J is TRBJ2-3; D is unclear. With 2 bases removed from V and 2 bases from J, the gap between germline ends came to 8 bases. The germline V gene encodes CDR1 SEHNR and CDR2 FQNEAQ (reference sequence). The CDR3 contains 14 residues. The CDR3 loop reads CASSLSVPTDTQYF. The CDR3 DNA follows: TGTGCCAGCAGCTTAAGCGTCCCCACAGATACGCAGTATTTT.

This clonotype was found many times. The V and J genes are TRBV28 and TRBJ2-5, with 7 bases that match TRBD1. Germline assignment: CDR1 MDHEN and CDR2 SYDVKM. The CDR3 is 14 residues long. V shed 6 bases and J 4 bases; nucleotides not matched to a gene: 8. The DNA of the CDR3 is TGTGCCAGCAGCCGTACAGGGGCCATAGAGACCCAGTACTTC. Translation gives CASSRTGAIETQYF.

This clonotype occurred many times. This chain connects TRBV6-5 to TRBJ2-3, with a possible D match to TRBD2 (6 bases). Trimming cost V 3 bases and J 3 bases, with 13 bases left between them. The CDR3 sequence is 15 residues long. Per germline, CDR1 MNHEY and CDR2 SVGAGI. The CDR3 protein is CASSYWAGPTDTQYF. In nucleotides, the CDR3 is TGTGCCAGCAGTTATTGGGCGGGGCCAACAGATACGCAGTATTTT.

The chain is built from TRBV6-5 and TRBJ1-5; D is unclear. Germline V lookup: CDR1 MNHEY, CDR2 SVGAGI. The CDR3 extends over 13 amino acids. The V gene lost 5 bases and the J gene lost 7 bases, with 12 bases spanning the gap. CDR3 sequence: CASSVRERQPQHF. CDR3 in DNA: TGTGCCAGCAGTGTTCGGGAGAGACAGCCCCAGCATTTT.

The chain links TRBV18 to TRBJ1-1; D ambiguous. CDR1 is KGHSH and CDR2 is LQKENI in the germline V gene. This CDR3 is 15 amino acids long. V was clipped by 5 bases and J by 3 bases, with 16 bases between them. CDR3 loop: CASSSSEVVYTEAFF. CDR3 coding DNA: TGTGCCAGCTCATCATCTGAGGTGGTCTACACTGAAGCTTTCTTT.

This chain connects TRBV2 to TRBJ2-2; no reliable D call. The CDR3 covers 13 residues. V lost 7 bases and J 5 bases, leaving 11 bases between the germline ends. Germline V gene data show CDR1 as SNHLY and CDR2 as FYNNEI. For the CDR3, the DNA is TGTGCCAGCAATGTACGAGTGACCGGGGAGCTGTTTTTT. Protein product: CASNVRVTGELFF.

As DNA, the CDR3 is TGCGCCAGCAGTAGGAAGAGTTTGTCCCCTGCCGGGGAGCTGTTTTTT. It is translated as CASSRKSLSPAGELFF. The gene calls are TRBV4-3 and TRBJ2-2; D is unresolved. The length of the CDR3 is 16 residues. Germline V gene sequence: CDR1 LGHNA, CDR2 YSLEER. The V gene lost 6 bases and the J gene lost 6 bases, with 20 bases spanning the gap.

This chain uses TRBV18 with TRBJ2-1, with 9 bases fitting TRBD2. V lost 0 bases, J lost 0 bases, and 3 bases stayed unmatched. Germline-derived CDR1 and CDR2 are KGHSH and LQKENI. The CDR3 is 17 amino acids. CDR3: CASSPPLAGSSYNEQFF. The DNA of the CDR3 is TGTGCCAGCTCACCACCTCTAGCGGGGAGCTCCTACAATGAGCAGTTCTTC.

This clonotype turned up a few times. This chain joins TRBV3-1 and TRBJ1-2; possibly TRBD1 for D (5 bases). Germline V gene sequence: CDR1 LGHDT, CDR2 YNNKEL (reference sequence). V gave up 2 bases and J gave up 8 bases, with 30 bases separating them. The CDR3 length is 19 residues. The CDR3 is CASSQRPPGFWRGFMGYTF. Here the CDR3 DNA reads TGTGCCAGCAGCCAACGGCCCCCAGGGTTTTGGAGAGGTTTTATGGGCTACACCTTC. Full variable domain (remainder filled in from reference TRBV3-1 and TRBJ1-2): DTAVSQTPKYLVTQMGNDKSIKCEQNLGHDTMYWYKQDSKKFLKIMFSYNNKELIINETVPNRFSPKSPDKAHLNLHINSLELGDSAVYFCASSQRPPGFWRGFMGYTFGSGTRLTVV.

The J gene is TRBJ2-7, the V gene TRBV7-2; 7 bases align to TRBD2. Germline V gene lookup returns CDR1 SGHTA and CDR2 FQGNSA. This CDR3 has 16 residues. As DNA, the CDR3 is TGTGCCAGCAGCTTAGATAGTGGATTCTCTAGCGGCTCTCTCACAGTC. This translates into CASSLDSGFSSGSLTV.

This clonotype was detected only a few times. V usage is TRBV20-1 and J usage is TRBJ2-7; maybe TRBD1 (6 bases). CDR1 DFQATT and CDR2 SNEGSKA come from the germline V gene (reference sequence). The CDR3 is 14 amino acids. V lost 1 base to trimming and J lost 3 bases, with 13 bases between them. CDR3 in amino acids: CSARGGQFFYEQYF. In nucleotides, the CDR3 is TGCAGTGCTAGAGGAGGACAGTTCTTCTACGAGCAGTACTTC.

The V gene is TRBV5-4, the J gene TRBJ2-1, with 8 positions matching TRBD1. From germline, CDR1 is SGHNT and CDR2 YYREEE (reference sequence). V shed 0 bases and J 8 bases; nucleotides not matched to a gene: 10. This CDR3 spans 16 amino acids. The CDR3 DNA reads as TGTGCCAGCAGCTTGGGACAGGGGAGGACGGTGGATGAGCAGTTCTTC. It encodes CASSLGQGRTVDEQFF.

The chain links TRBV20-1 to TRBJ2-3, with 9 bases aligning to TRBD2. V lost 0 bases, J lost 5 bases, and 9 bases stayed unmatched. This CDR3 contains 16 residues. In germline, CDR1 is DFQATT, CDR2 SNEGSKA (reference sequence). The CDR3 protein is CSARDPSGGIEDTQYF. DNA for the CDR3: TGCAGTGCTAGAGACCCCAGCGGGGGGATCGAAGATACGCAGTATTTT.